A selection of T cell receptor beta chains follows, all from one sample in a study of identical twins. TCRdb re-called the 5' RACE reads through MiXCR, storing one row per CDR3 protein. The sample consists of about 700,000 distinct CDR3 sequences, around 6.1% of them appearing once. Sequenced sample: naive T cells sorted from blood. These receptors were obtained from a man younger than 35 in good health. Both conserved end residues are part of each CDR3. The D gene is left open where the match is weak. Clone size is not always given. Where it is, it says once, few, many or a class for expanded clones.

TRBV20-1	NA	TRBJ2-5	many	CSARPKYPPDIQETQYF	TGCAGTGCTAGACCCAAATATCCCCCGGACATCCAAGAGACCCAGTACTTC
TRBV11-2	NA	TRBJ2-5	NA	CASSTGLGGETQYF	TGTGCCAGCAGCACAGGACTGGGCGGGGAGACCCAGTACTTC
TRBV7-2	NA	TRBJ1-2	few	CASSLTSESYGYTF	TGTGCCAGCAGCTTAACCTCGGAGAGCTATGGCTACACCTTC
TRBV7-2	TRBD2	TRBJ2-1	many	CASSERAGPNNEQFF	TGTGCCAGCAGCGAGAGAGCGGGGCCAAACAATGAGCAGTTCTTC
TRBV6-2/TRBV6-3	TRBD2	TRBJ2-2	few	CASKLAGEGTGELFF	TGTGCCAGCAAACTAGCGGGAGAGGGGACCGGGGAGCTGTTTTTT
TRBV29-1	TRBD1	TRBJ1-4	many	CSAETGIGEKLFF	TGCAGCGCCGAGACAGGGATTGGTGAAAAACTGTTTTTT
TRBV7-9	NA	TRBJ2-5	NA	CASSLWQGGEETQYF	TGTGCCAGCAGCTTATGGCAGGGGGGAGAAGAGACCCAGTACTTC
TRBV28	NA	TRBJ2-6	few	CASSFGRSGANVLTF	TGTGCCAGCAGTTTTGGGCGCTCTGGGGCCAACGTCCTGACTTTC
TRBV20-1	TRBD1	TRBJ1-3	many	CSARDRGRSAGNTIYF	TGCAGTGCCAGGGACAGGGGGCGATCGGCTGGAAACACCATATATTTT
TRBV12-3/TRBV12-4	NA	TRBJ1-1	many	CASSLEVSSAEAFF	TGTGCCAGCAGTTTAGAGGTTTCGTCAGCAGAAGCTTTCTTT
TRBV9	TRBD2	TRBJ2-5	many	CASSEGLAGMETQYF	TGTGCCAGCAGCGAAGGACTAGCGGGAATGGAGACCCAGTACTTC
TRBV11-3	TRBD2	TRBJ2-1	few	CASSGSGSVNEQFF	TGTGCCAGCAGTGGTAGCGGGAGTGTGAATGAGCAGTTCTTC
TRBV11-2	NA	TRBJ2-3	NA	CASSLDRRDAQYF	TGTGCCAGCAGCTTAGATCGGCGGGACGCGCAGTATTTT
TRBV6-4	NA	TRBJ2-1	NA	CASSDSGQSSYNEQFF	TGTGCCAGCAGTGACTCCGGGCAGAGCTCCTACAATGAGCAGTTCTTC
TRBV7-2	NA	TRBJ2-1	NA	CASSPTGNPVHEQFF	TGTGCCAGCAGCCCCACCGGGAACCCAGTCCATGAGCAGTTCTTC
TRBV12-3/TRBV12-4	NA	TRBJ1-5	NA	CASMVGPNQPQHF	TGTGCCAGCATGGTAGGCCCCAATCAGCCCCAGCATTTT
TRBV15	NA	TRBJ2-2	NA	CATSSGVTGELFF	TGTGCCACCAGCAGTGGGGTCACCGGGGAGCTGTTTTTT
TRBV10-3	TRBD1	TRBJ1-6	many	CAIRAAEGAGNSPLHF	TGTGCCATCAGAGCGGCAGAGGGGGCGGGTAATTCACCCCTCCACTTT
TRBV5-6	NA	TRBJ2-4	many	CASSLPDTDIQYF	TGTGCCAGCAGCTTGCCGGACACGGACATTCAGTACTTC
TRBV28	NA	TRBJ2-3	many	CASSFASDWIEYTQYF	TGTGCCAGCAGTTTTGCGAGCGACTGGATCGAGTATACGCAGTATTTT
TRBV5-5	NA	TRBJ2-1	NA	CASTSLSNEQFF	TGTGCCAGCACCTCTCTCTCCAATGAGCAGTTCTTC
TRBV6-2/TRBV6-3	TRBD1	TRBJ1-5	many	CASRSGQGHQPQHF	TGTGCCAGCAGGTCCGGACAGGGCCATCAGCCCCAGCATTTT
TRBV6-5	TRBD2	TRBJ2-3	few	CASSYTLLTSVSTDTQYF	TGTGCCAGCAGTTACACTCTACTTACTAGCGTCAGCACAGATACGCAGTATTTT
TRBV6-2/TRBV6-3	NA	TRBJ2-7	NA	CASWGATYEQYF	TGTGCCAGCTGGGGGGCTACCTACGAGCAGTACTTC
TRBV6-1	TRBD2	TRBJ2-5	NA	CASSRTALAGQETQYF	TGTGCCAGCAGTCGTACAGCTCTAGCGGGACAAGAGACCCAGTACTTC
TRBV11-2	NA	TRBJ2-5	few	CASSLEAALGTQYF	TGTGCCAGCAGCTTAGAGGCGGCTCTAGGGACCCAGTACTTC
TRBV5-1	TRBD2	TRBJ2-2	NA	CASREAGGLRTGELFF	TGCGCCAGCAGAGAAGCGGGAGGTCTTCGCACCGGGGAGCTGTTTTTT
TRBV15	NA	TRBJ2-2	few	CATSRHAITNTGELFF	TGTGCCACCAGCCGACATGCTATCACGAACACCGGGGAGCTGTTTTTT
TRBV7-6	NA	TRBJ2-7	NA	CASSLGTFNEQYF	TGTGCCAGCAGCCTAGGAACTTTCAACGAGCAGTACTTC
TRBV20-1	TRBD1	TRBJ1-5	few	CSARRWTGTTNSNQPQHF	TGCAGTGCTAGACGTTGGACAGGGACCACAAATAGCAATCAGCCCCAGCATTTT
TRBV7-9	TRBD1	TRBJ1-1	many	CASSLGTGSQPEAFF	TGTGCCAGCAGCTTAGGGACAGGGAGCCAACCTGAAGCTTTCTTT
TRBV6-1	NA	TRBJ2-3	many	CASSQSPPLTDTQYF	TGTGCCAGCAGTCAATCCCCCCCTCTAACAGATACGCAGTATTTT
TRBV10-3	TRBD2	TRBJ2-3	many	CAISEMLAATDTQYF	TGTGCCATCAGTGAGATGCTAGCGGCTACAGATACGCAGTATTTT
TRBV12-3/TRBV12-4	NA	TRBJ2-2	many	CASSHFADTGELFF	TGTGCCAGCAGCCACTTTGCGGACACCGGGGAGCTGTTTTTT
TRBV29-1	NA	TRBJ2-1	many	CSVAIVNEQFF	TGCAGCGTTGCGATCGTCAATGAGCAGTTCTTC
TRBV12-3/TRBV12-4	TRBD2	TRBJ2-5	many	CASGAGAYQETQYF	TGTGCCAGCGGGGCGGGAGCCTACCAAGAGACCCAGTACTTC
TRBV5-1	TRBD1	TRBJ2-7	many	CASSSTGGDEQYF	TGCGCCAGCAGCTCCACAGGGGGCGACGAGCAGTACTTC
TRBV28	TRBD1	TRBJ2-3	few	CASSPYWTGTTDTQYF	TGTGCCAGCAGTCCTTACTGGACAGGGACGACAGATACGCAGTATTTT
TRBV9	NA	TRBJ2-5	few	CASNRAVGETQYF	TGTGCCAGTAATCGGGCCGTGGGAGAGACCCAGTACTTC
TRBV6-2/TRBV6-3	TRBD1	TRBJ2-5	few	CASSLGQGVKTQYF	TGTGCCAGCAGTTTGGGACAGGGGGTTAAGACCCAGTACTTC
TRBV20-1	NA	TRBJ1-1	many	CSAPIDWNTEAFF	TGCAGTGCCCCTATCGACTGGAACACTGAAGCTTTCTTT
TRBV20-1	NA	TRBJ1-4	many	CSASTPNEKLFF	TGCAGTGCTTCCACTCCAAATGAAAAACTGTTTTTT
TRBV9	NA	TRBJ2-1	NA	CASSPRLDSYEQFF	TGTGCCAGCAGCCCCCGACTAGATAGCTACGAGCAGTTCTTC
TRBV5-1	TRBD1	TRBJ2-1	few	CASSLGDRGGNEQFF	TGCGCCAGCAGCTTGGGGGACAGGGGTGGCAATGAGCAGTTCTTC
TRBV4-3	NA	TRBJ2-5	many	CASSQDIGGWETQYF	TGCGCCAGCAGCCAAGATATAGGGGGATGGGAGACCCAGTACTTC